This TCR beta chain was observed in a study of T cells in Graves' hyperthyroidism and ophthalmopathy. General study results and limits: The blood repertoire included most of the expanded thyroid clonotypes above 0.001.

Amplified regions were TCR beta CDR3 sequences from RNA transcripts. The HTBI set primed first-round TCR CDR3 RT-PCR. TCRdb recomputed calls from the multiplex PCR reads with MiXCR, one row per CDR3 protein. The data contain hundreds of thousands of distinct CDR3 sequences, roughly 20% of them singletons. Each person with ophthalmopathy scored at least 3 on the Clinical Activity Score, reached NOSPECS grade 4 or higher, and had been ill under 3 months. There are 20 residues in the CDR3. Germline loops: CDR1 SGHTA, CDR2 FQGTGA. J was trimmed by 0 bases and V by 5 bases; bases with no gene match: 17. In the case of this clonotype: No antigen is known for it.

Sequencing used blood. The gene calls are TRBV7-3 and TRBJ2-1, with 9 bases that match TRBD2. The TCR originated in a man younger than 40 with Graves' ophthalmopathy. CDR3 sequence reads: CASSAGELAGPSSSYNEQFF. The CDR3 nucleotides are TGTGCCAGCAGCGCCGGCGAACTAGCGGGCCCTTCTAGCTCCTACAATGAGCAGTTCTTC.